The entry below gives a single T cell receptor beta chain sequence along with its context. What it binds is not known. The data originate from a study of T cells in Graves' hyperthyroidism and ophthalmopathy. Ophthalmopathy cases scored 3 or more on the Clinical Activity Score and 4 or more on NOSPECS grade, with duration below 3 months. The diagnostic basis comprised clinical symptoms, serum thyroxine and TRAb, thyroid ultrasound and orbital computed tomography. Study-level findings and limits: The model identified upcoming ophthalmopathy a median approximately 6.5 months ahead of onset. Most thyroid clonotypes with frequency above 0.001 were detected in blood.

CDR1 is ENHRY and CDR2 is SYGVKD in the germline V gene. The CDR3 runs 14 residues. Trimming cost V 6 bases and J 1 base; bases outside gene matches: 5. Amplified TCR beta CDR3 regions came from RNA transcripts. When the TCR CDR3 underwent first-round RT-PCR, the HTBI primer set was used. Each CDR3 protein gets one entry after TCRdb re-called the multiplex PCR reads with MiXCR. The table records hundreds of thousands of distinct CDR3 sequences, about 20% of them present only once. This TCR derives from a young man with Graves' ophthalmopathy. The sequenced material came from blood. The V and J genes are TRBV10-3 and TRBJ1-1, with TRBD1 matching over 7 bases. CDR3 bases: TGTGCCATCAGCATCAGGGGGACGAACACTGAAGCTTTCTTT. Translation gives CAISIRGTNTEAFF.